This T cell receptor (beta chain) was recovered during a study of regulatory T cells in long-lasting Graves disease. Time point indicated: newly diagnosed GD, antithyroid drugs for less than 3 months. PBMCs provided the RNA from which the TCR library was made. The V gene's germline CDR1 is MNHNS and CDR2 SASEGT. The CDR3 spans 15 residues. As regards this clonotype: Its antigen is unknown. One base separates it from a far larger clone, so it is likely a read error.

General study results and limits: Possibly, accuracy suffered from the small sample size.

The TCR beta library used iRepertoire HTBI primers with Arm-PCR amplification of CDR3. TCRdb called the multiplex PCR reads again in MiXCR, with one record for every CDR3 protein. The table has some 460,000 distinct CDR3 sequences, roughly 17% seen once; the top ten hold more than 9%. The same specimen was also included in a second study, on T cells in Graves' hyperthyroidism and ophthalmopathy. That report notes: In the first-round RT-PCR of the TCR CDR3, the HTBI primer set was used. Most expanded thyroid clonotypes above 0.001 recurred in blood.

The source of this sequence is a man aged 40-55 years with Graves disease. The gene calls are TRBV6-1 and TRBJ2-7, with 8 bases matching TRBD2. The source was peripheral blood mononuclear cells (PBMCs), collected at new diagnosis, from a patient treated with antithyroid drugs. CDR3 coding DNA: TGTGCCAGCAGCACTACTAGCGGTTACTCCTACGAGCAGTGCTTC. Translation gives CASSTTSGYSYEQCF.